This T cell receptor beta chain was found in a study of Siglec-9 on CD8 T cells in melanoma. Libraries were prepared by immunoSEQ multiplex PCR; TCRdb keeps only in-frame clonotypes and omits some of them. In the table there are about 36,000 clones, roughly 80% of which are singletons. Trimming took off 4 bases at V and 3 bases at J, with 5 bases between the two ends. The germline V gene has CDR1 SGHAT and CDR2 FQDESV (reference sequence). The CDR3 sequence is 12 residues long. This clone was seen just once. The antigen is not known. General study findings and limits: An effector memory CD8+ T-cell subset seemingly accumulating in melanoma was reportedly marked and regulated by Siglec-9.

Sequencing input: Siglec-9- CD8+ T cells sorted from blood. This clonotype was obtained from a human donor in good health. This chain connects TRBV11-1 to TRBJ2-3; no definite D call. The CDR3 region has the DNA TGTGCCAGCAGCTCCACGACAGATACGCAGTATTTT. It codes for CASSSTTDTQYF.